A single sample gave rise to the 11 T cell receptor beta chains below, sequenced in a study of blood T cell repertoires in COVID-19 (dated by TCRdb to 2018 to 2021). The library was prepared using the immunoSEQ multiplex PCR assay. This immuneACCESS table, as held by TCRdb, lists in-frame sequences with V and J called but not all clones. Of the missing ones, under half trace to an unresolved V gene in checked studies; the others have no known cause. The sample table shows 90,000 or so clones, and roughly nine tenths are seen once. The ten biggest clones cover around 16% of the sample. Source material: peripheral blood. The receptors shown here come from a woman aged 55 to 70 with COVID-19, enrolled during active disease.

V and J are TRBV15 and TRBJ1-3; TRBD1 is a possible D gene (6 bases). The germline V gene encodes CDR1 LNHNV and CDR2 YYDKDF (reference sequence). The CDR3 has 17 amino acids. Trimming removed 1 base from V and 0 bases from J, with 13 bases in between. The CDR3 region is CATSRVIRGNSGNTIYF. The CDR3 bases are TGTGCCACCAGCAGAGTTATCAGGGGTAACTCTGGAAACACCATATATTTT.

This clone was detected only once. The genes are TRBV4-3 and TRBJ1-2; D gene ambiguous. This CDR3 has 14 residues. Trimming stripped 0 bases from V and 4 bases from J, with 9 bases between. The germline V gene has CDR1 LGHNA and CDR2 YSLEER. CDR3 residues: CASSQETVTYGYTF. For the CDR3, the DNA is TGCGCCAGCAGCCAAGAAACGGTTACCTATGGCTACACCTTC.

The chain uses TRBV4-1 and TRBJ1-3; 7 bases line up with TRBD1. The junction had 7 bases not matched to a gene; V was cut back by 0 bases and J by 2 bases. CDR3 length equals 17 residues. CDR1 MGHRA and CDR2 YSYEKL come from the germline V gene. CDR3 in amino acids: CASSQDDRVLAGNTIYF. CDR3 DNA: TGCGCCAGCAGCCAAGATGACAGGGTTTTAGCTGGAAACACCATATATTTT.

The genes are TRBV7-9 and TRBJ1-6, with a possible D match to TRBD1 (6 bases). The CDR3 totals 14 residues. Trimming cost V 6 bases and J 6 bases, with 12 bases left between them. CDR1 is SEHNR, CDR2 FQNEAQ, per germline (reference sequence). The CDR3 bases are TGTGCCAGCAGTACAGGGATCGTTAATTCACCCCTCCACTTT. It yields the protein CASSTGIVNSPLHF.

The chain links TRBV2 to TRBJ1-2; D unresolved. V was pared by 0 bases and J by 5 bases, with 19 bases between. Germline CDR1 SNHLY, CDR2 FYNNEI. This CDR3 region has 17 residues. Here the CDR3 DNA reads TGTGCCAGCAGTGAAGCGCGTCGCATGGGTGAGGGTTATGGCTACACCTTC. It encodes CASSEARRMGEGYGYTF.

V is TRBV7-2 and J is TRBJ2-1; 9 nucleotides match TRBD2. J lost 4 bases, V lost 1 base, and 8 bases had no gene match. The CDR3 has 17 amino acids. Germline lookup yields CDR1 SGHTA and CDR2 FQGNSA. The CDR3 here is CASSLGPLAGSYNEQFF. The CDR3 nucleotides are TGTGCCAGCAGCTTAGGGCCCCTAGCGGGGAGTTACAATGAGCAGTTCTTC. The full variable domain, with the rest looked up from reference TRBV7-2 and TRBJ2-1, is GAGVSQSPSNKVTEKGKDVELRCDPISGHTALYWYRQSLGQGLEFLIYFQGNSAPDKSGLPSDRFSAERTGGSVSTLTIQRTQQEDSAVYLCASSLGPLAGSYNEQFFGPGTRLTVL.

This clone appeared once. The gene calls are TRBV4-2 and TRBJ2-1; 8 positions match TRBD2. After removal of 1 base from V and 3 bases from J, the junction contained 2 bases not matched to a gene. The CDR3 contains 15 residues. Germline assignment: CDR1 LGHNA and CDR2 YNFKEQ. The CDR3: CASSQGTSSYNEQFF. CDR3 DNA sequence: TGTGCCAGCAGCCAAGGGACTAGCAGCTACAATGAGCAGTTCTTC.

This chain links TRBV20-1 with TRBJ2-7; TRBD2 matches 11 bases. The V segment lost 3 bases and the J segment 5 bases; nucleotides outside the gene matches: 9. The CDR3 totals 15 residues. Germline-derived CDR1 and CDR2 are DFQATT and SNEGSKA (reference sequence). CDR3 in DNA: TGCAGTGCTAGTTCTAGCGGGGGGAACTACGACGAGCAGTACTTC. Residues: CSASSSGGNYDEQYF.

V usage is TRBV7-2 and J usage is TRBJ2-1, with 8 positions matching TRBD2. Losses at the gene ends were 2 bases for V and 3 bases for J; bases not matched to a gene: 0. Germline CDR1 reads SGHTA; CDR2 reads FQGNSA. CDR3 length: 14 residues. This CDR3 is CASSLTSGYNEQFF. CDR3 bases: TGTGCCAGCAGCTTAACTAGCGGCTACAATGAGCAGTTCTTC.

This chain links TRBV4-2 with TRBJ1-6; the D gene is possibly TRBD1 (6 bases). The CDR3 has 14 amino acids. Germline V gives CDR1 LGHNA, CDR2 YNFKEQ. Deletions cut 0 bases from V and 14 bases from J, with 14 bases between. Written as DNA, the CDR3 is TGTGCCAGCAGCCAAGATCTGCCCCAGGGGACCCTCCACTTT. This sequence encodes CASSQDLPQGTLHF.

The chain recombines TRBV6-6 with TRBJ2-7, with 12 bases fitting TRBD2. Unmatched junction bases numbered 11, after V lost 8 bases and J lost 6 bases. CDR1 MNHNY and CDR2 SVGAGI come from the germline V gene (reference sequence). The CDR3 contains 15 residues. CDR3: CASSSGGAEAAEQYF. DNA for the CDR3: TGTGCCAGCTCTAGCGGGGGGGCCGAAGCCGCCGAGCAGTACTTC.